This T cell receptor beta chain stems from a study of blood T cell repertoires in COVID-19. Turning to the study itself: Researchers got acute and convalescent COVID-19 samples from the United States, Italy and Spain.

Germline V CDR1 and CDR2: SGHDT, YYEEEE. V was cut by 0 bases and J by 4 bases, with 16 bases left in between. The CDR3 length is 16 residues. This table comes from immunoSEQ multiplex PCR, and its TCRdb copy is limited to in-frame clones, with some not included. The sample contains around 140,000 clones, approximately 80% of which appear only once. Sample: peripheral blood. The receptor's source is an older woman with active or convalescent COVID-19. The rearrangement links TRBV5-6 to TRBJ2-5, with D tentatively TRBD1 (6 bases). The CDR3 DNA reads as TGTGCCAGCAGCTTGGAGGTCAGGGGTGAAGGAGAGACCCAGTACTTC. This sequence encodes CASSLEVRGEGETQYF.